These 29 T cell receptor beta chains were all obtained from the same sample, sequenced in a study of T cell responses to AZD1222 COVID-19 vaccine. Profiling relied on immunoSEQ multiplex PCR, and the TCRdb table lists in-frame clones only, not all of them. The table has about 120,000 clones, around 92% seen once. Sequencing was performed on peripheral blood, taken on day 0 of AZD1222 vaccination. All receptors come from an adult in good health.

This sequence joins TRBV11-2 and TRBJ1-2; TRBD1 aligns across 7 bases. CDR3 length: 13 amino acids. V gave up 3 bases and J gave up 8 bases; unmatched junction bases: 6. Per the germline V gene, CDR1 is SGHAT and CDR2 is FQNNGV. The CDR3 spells CASSLDRTMGYTF. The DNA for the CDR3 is TGTGCCAGCAGCTTGGACAGGACTATGGGCTACACCTTC.

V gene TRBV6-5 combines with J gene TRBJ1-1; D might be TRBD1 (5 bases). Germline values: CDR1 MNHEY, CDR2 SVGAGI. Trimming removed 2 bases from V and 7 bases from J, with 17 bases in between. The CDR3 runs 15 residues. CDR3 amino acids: CASSYGHLVENEAFF. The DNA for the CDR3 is TGTGCCAGCAGTTACGGACATTTGGTGGAAAATGAAGCTTTCTTT.

CDR3 nucleotides: TGTGCCAGCAGCTTGGCCTATGGGACTGAAGCTTTCTTT. Residues: CASSLAYGTEAFF. V is TRBV5-4 and J is TRBJ1-1; D not certain. Germline V CDR1 and CDR2: SGHNT, YYREEE (reference sequence). CDR3 length: 13 amino acids. Between the trimmed V and J ends, which lost 0 bases and 5 bases, there was a span of 8 bases.

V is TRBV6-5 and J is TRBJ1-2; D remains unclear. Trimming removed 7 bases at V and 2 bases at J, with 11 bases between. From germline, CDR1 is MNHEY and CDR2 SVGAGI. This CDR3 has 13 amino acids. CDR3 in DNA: TGTGCCAGCACCCAGGCGGGGAACTATGGCTACACCTTC. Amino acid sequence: CASTQAGNYGYTF.

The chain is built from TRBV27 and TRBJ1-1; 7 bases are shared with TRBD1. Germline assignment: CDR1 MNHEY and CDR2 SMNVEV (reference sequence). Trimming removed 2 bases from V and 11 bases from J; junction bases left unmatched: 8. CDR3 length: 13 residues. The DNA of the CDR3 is TGTGCCAGCAGTTTAAACAGGGGCTTTGGGGCTTTCTTT. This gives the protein CASSLNRGFGAFF.

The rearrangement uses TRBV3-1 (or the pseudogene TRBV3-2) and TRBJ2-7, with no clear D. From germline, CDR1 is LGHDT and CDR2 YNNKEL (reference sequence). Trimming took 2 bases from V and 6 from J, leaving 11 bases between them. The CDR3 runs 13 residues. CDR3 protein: CASSQPEVSEQYF. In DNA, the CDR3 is TGTGCCAGCAGCCAACCCGAAGTTTCCGAGCAGTACTTC.

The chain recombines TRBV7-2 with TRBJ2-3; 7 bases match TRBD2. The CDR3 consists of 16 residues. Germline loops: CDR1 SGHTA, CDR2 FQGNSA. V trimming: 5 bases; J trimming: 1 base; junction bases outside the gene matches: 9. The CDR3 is CASSPAGSWGTDTQYF. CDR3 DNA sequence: TGTGCCAGCAGCCCAGCGGGGTCCTGGGGCACAGATACGCAGTATTTT. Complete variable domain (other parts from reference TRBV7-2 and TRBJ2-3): GAGVSQSPSNKVTEKGKDVELRCDPISGHTALYWYRQSLGQGLEFLIYFQGNSAPDKSGLPSDRFSAERTGGSVSTLTIQRTQQEDSAVYLCASSPAGSWGTDTQYFGPGTRLTVL.

Written as DNA, the CDR3 is TGTGCCAGCAGCTTAAGTCAGGGCCTCGGGGAGCAGTACTTC. Its protein product is CASSLSQGLGEQYF. V is TRBV7-2 and J is TRBJ2-7, with a tentative D call TRBD1 (5 bases). Deletions cut 2 bases from V and 7 bases from J, with 15 bases between. This CDR3 contains 14 residues. The germline V gene has CDR1 SGHTA and CDR2 FQGNSA.

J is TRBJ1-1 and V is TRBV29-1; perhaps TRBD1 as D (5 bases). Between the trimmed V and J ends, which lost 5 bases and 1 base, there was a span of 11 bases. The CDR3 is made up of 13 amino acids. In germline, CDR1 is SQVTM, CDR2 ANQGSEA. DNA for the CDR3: TGCAGCGTTCTTGGGGGAAGGAACACTGAAGCTTTCTTT. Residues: CSVLGGRNTEAFF.

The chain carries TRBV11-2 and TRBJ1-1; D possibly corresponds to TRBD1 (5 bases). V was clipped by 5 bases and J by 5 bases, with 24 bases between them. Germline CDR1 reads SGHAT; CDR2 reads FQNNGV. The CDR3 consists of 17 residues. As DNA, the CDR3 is TGTGCCAGCAGCCGCCTTATAGGGGTTTCTGCCGGAACTGAAGCTTTCTTT. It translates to CASSRLIGVSAGTEAFF. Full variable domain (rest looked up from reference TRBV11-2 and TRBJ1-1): EAGVAQSPRYKIIEKRQSVAFWCNPISGHATLYWYQQILGQGPKLLIQFQNNGVVDDSQLPKDRFSAERLKGVDSTLKIQPAKLEDSAVYLCASSRLIGVSAGTEAFFGQGTRLTVV.

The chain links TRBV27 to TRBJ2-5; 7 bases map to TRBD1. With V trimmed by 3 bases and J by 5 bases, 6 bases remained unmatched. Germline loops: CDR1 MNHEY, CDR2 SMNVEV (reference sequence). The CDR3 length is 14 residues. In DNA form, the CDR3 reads TGTGCCAGCAGTTTGAACAGGGGTCTGGAGACCCAGTACTTC. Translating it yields CASSLNRGLETQYF.

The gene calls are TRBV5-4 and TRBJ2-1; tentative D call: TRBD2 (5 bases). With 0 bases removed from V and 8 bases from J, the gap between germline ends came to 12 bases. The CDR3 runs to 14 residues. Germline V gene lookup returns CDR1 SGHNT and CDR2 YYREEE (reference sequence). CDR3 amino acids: CASSLEISSDEQFF. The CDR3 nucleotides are TGTGCCAGCAGCTTGGAGATTAGTAGCGATGAGCAGTTCTTC. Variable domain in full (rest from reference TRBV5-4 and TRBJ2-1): ETGVTQSPTHLIKTRGQQVTLRCSSQSGHNTVSWYQQALGQGPQFIFQYYREEENGRGNFPPRFSGLQFPNYSSELNVNALELDDSALYLCASSLEISSDEQFFGPGTRLTVL.

CDR3 amino acids: CASSWGQGQPQHF. For the CDR3, the DNA is TGTGCCAGTAGTTGGGGACAGGGCCAGCCCCAGCATTTT. V usage is TRBV19 and J usage is TRBJ1-5; the match to TRBD1 covers 9 bases. V lost 5 bases to trimming and J lost 7 bases; unmatched junction nucleotides: 3. This CDR3 contains 13 residues. Germline V gene lookup returns CDR1 LNHDA and CDR2 SQIVND (reference sequence).

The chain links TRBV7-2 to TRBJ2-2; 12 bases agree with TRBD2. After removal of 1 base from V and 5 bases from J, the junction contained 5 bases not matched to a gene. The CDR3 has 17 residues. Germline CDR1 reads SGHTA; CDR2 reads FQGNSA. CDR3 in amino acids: CASSLGGLAGGTGELFF. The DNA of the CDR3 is TGTGCCAGCAGCTTAGGCGGCCTAGCGGGAGGGACCGGGGAGCTGTTTTTT.

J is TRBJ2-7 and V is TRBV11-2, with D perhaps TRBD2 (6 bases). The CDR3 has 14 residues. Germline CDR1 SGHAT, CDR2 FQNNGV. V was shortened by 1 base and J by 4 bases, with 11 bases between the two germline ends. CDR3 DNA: TGTGCCAGCAGCTTAGGGTGGGGGGAATACGAGCAGTACTTC. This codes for CASSLGWGEYEQYF. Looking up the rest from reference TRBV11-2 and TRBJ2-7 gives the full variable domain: EAGVAQSPRYKIIEKRQSVAFWCNPISGHATLYWYQQILGQGPKLLIQFQNNGVVDDSQLPKDRFSAERLKGVDSTLKIQPAKLEDSAVYLCASSLGWGEYEQYFGPGTRLTVT.

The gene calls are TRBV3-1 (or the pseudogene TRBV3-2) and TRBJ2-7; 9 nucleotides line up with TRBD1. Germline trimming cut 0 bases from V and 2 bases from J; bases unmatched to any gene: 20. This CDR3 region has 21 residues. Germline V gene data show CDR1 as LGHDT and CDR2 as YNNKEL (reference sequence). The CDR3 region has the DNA TGTGCCAGCAGCCAAGATTTATTTCCGGGACAGGGCCCGTGCAGACCCTACGAGCAGTACTTC. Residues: CASSQDLFPGQGPCRPYEQYF.

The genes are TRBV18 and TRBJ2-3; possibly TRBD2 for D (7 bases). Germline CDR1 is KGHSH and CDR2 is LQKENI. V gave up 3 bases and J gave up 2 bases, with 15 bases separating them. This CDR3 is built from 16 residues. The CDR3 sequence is CASSPTGGTSTDTQYF. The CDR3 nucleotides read TGTGCCAGCTCACCTACCGGGGGGACATCCACAGATACGCAGTATTTT. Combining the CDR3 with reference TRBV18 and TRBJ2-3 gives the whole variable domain NAGVMQNPRHLVRRRGQEARLRCSPMKGHSHVYWYRQLPEEGLKFMVYLQKENIIDESGMPKERFSAEFPKEGPSILRIQQVVRGDSAAYFCASSPTGGTSTDTQYFGPGTRLTVL.

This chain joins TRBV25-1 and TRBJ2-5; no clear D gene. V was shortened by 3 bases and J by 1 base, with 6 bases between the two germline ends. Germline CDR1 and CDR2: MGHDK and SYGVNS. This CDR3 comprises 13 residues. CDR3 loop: CASSDPVQETQYF. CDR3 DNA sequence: TGTGCCAGCAGTGATCCCGTCCAAGAGACCCAGTACTTC.

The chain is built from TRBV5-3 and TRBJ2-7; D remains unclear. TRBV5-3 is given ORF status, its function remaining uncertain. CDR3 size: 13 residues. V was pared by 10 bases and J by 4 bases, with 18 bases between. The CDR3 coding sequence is TGTGCCTCTTTCACGCCCCTTCCTTACGAGCAGTACTTC. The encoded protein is CASFTPLPYEQYF.

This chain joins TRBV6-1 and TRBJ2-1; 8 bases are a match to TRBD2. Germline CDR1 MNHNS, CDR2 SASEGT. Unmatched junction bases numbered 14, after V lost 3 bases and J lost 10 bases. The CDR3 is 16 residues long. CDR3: CASSDPSGGFSGEQFF. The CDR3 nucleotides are TGTGCCAGCAGTGACCCCAGCGGGGGCTTTTCAGGGGAGCAGTTCTTC.

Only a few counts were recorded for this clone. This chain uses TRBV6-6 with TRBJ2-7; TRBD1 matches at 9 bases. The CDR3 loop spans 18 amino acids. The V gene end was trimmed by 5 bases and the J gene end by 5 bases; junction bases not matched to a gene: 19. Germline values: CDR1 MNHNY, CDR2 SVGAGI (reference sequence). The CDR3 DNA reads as TGTGCCAGCAGTCGTACGACCCCGGGACAGGGTTGGTACGACGAGCAGTACTTC. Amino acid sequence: CASSRTTPGQGWYDEQYF.

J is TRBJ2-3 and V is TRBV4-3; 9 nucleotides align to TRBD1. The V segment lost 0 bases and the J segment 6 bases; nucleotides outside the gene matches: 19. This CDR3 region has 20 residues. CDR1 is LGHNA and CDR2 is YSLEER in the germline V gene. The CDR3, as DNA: TGCGCCAGCAGCCAAGATTGGGGGGTTGGCAGGACAGGGGTTTCGGATACGCAGTATTTT. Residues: CASSQDWGVGRTGVSDTQYF.

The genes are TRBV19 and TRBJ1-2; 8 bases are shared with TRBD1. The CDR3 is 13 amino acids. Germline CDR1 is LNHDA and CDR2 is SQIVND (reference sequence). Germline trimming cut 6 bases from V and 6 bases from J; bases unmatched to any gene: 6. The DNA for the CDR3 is TGTGCCAGTAGCGGACAGGGTGGCGATGGCTACACCTTC. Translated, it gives CASSGQGGDGYTF.

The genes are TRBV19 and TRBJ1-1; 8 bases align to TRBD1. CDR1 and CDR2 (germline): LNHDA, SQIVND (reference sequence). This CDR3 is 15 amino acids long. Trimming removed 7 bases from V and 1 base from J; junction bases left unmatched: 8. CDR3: CASKSYQGANTEAFF. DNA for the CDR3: TGTGCCAGTAAGTCCTATCAGGGGGCGAACACTGAAGCTTTCTTT.

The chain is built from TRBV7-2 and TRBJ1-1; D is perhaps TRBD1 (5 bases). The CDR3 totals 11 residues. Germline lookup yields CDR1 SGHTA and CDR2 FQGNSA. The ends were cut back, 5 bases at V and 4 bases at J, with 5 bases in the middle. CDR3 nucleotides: TGTGCCAGCAGCCAGGGCACTGAAGCTTTCTTT. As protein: CASSQGTEAFF.

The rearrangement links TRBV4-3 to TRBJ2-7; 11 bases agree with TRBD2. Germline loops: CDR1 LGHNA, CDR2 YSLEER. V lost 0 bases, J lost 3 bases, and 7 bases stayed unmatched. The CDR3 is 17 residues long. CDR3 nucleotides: TGCGCCAGCAGCCAAGATATACTAGCGGGGGCCCGCTACGAGCAGTACTTC. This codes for CASSQDILAGARYEQYF.

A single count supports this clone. The CDR3 sequence is CASSQNREWTGNEQFF. Here the CDR3 DNA reads TGTGCCAGCAGCCAAAACAGGGAGTGGACTGGGAATGAGCAGTTCTTC. The chain recombines TRBV14 with TRBJ2-1; a weak D match, TRBD1 (6 bases). The V gene's germline CDR1 is SGHDN and CDR2 FVKESK. This CDR3 region has 16 residues. The germline V and J ends were trimmed by 2 bases and 7 bases, with 18 bases remaining between them.

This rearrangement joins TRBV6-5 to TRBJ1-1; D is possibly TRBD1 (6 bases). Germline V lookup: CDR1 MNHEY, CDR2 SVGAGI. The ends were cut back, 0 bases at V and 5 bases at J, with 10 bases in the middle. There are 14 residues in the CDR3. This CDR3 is CASSYSTGGTEAFF. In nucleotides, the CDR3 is TGTGCCAGCAGTTACTCGACAGGCGGGACTGAAGCTTTCTTT.

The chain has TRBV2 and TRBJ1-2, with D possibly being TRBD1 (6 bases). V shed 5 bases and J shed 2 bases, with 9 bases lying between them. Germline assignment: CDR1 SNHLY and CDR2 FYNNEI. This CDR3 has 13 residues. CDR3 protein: CASSLDRNYGYTF. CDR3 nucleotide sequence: TGTGCCAGCAGTTTGGACAGAAACTATGGCTACACCTTC.